The source of this T cell receptor beta chain is a study of post-analysis software for immune sequencing data. Points from the study as a whole: Higher frequency in patients than in controls was seen for roughly five TRBV segments, with TRBV5-6, TRBV5-1 and TRBV20-1 among them.

For this clonotype: The antigen is undetermined.

Losses at the gene ends were 8 bases for V and 4 bases for J; bases not matched to a gene: 13. CDR3 length: 16 amino acids. cDNA libraries of TCR beta carried unique molecular identifiers. Using its own MiXCR run on the PCR reads, TCRdb lists one record per CDR3 protein. The table includes 550,000 to 700,000 distinct CDR3 sequences, 40% to 50% detected once. J is TRBJ2-3 and V is TRBV12-3 or TRBV12-4, with 9 positions matching TRBD1. The TCR was taken from a girl between 5 and 17 years old with multiple sclerosis. Sequencing used blood. CDR3 in amino acids: CASALGQGGRADTQYF. In DNA form, the CDR3 reads TGTGCCAGCGCCCTGGGACAGGGTGGGAGAGCAGATACGCAGTATTTT.